This is a list of T cell receptor beta chains from one sample in a study of cytomegalovirus exposure and HLA in healthy donors. The protocol was immunoSEQ multiplex PCR, while the TCRdb copy is restricted to in-frame clones and leaves out a portion. The table has about 140,000 clones, about 90% seen once. Sequenced material: PBMCs. These receptors came from a young woman in good health and CMV-seropositive. Each CDR3 is given with its conserved first and last residue. A D gene is named only where the DNA matches it firmly. Expanded clones are given a class, and other clones once, few, many or no size at all.

clone size	V gene	D gene	J gene	CDR3 protein	CDR3 DNA
.	TRBV2	.	TRBJ1-5	CASSGQISNQPQHF	TGTGCCAGCAGTGGACAGATTAGCAATCAGCCCCAGCATTTT
.	TRBV11-1	TRBD1	TRBJ2-1	CASSQRAQGIFNEQFF	TGTGCCAGCAGCCAACGGGCACAGGGGATCTTTAATGAGCAGTTCTTC
.	TRBV5-1	.	TRBJ2-5	CASSLVQPQETQYF	TGCGCCAGCAGCTTGGTACAGCCTCAAGAGACCCAGTACTTC
.	TRBV4-3	.	TRBJ2-7	CASSQEGSGVYEQYF	TGCGCCAGCAGCCAAGAAGGGTCGGGGGTTTACGAGCAGTACTTC
.	TRBV5-1	TRBD2	TRBJ2-5	CASSKIAGLEETQYF	TGCGCCAGCAGCAAAATAGCGGGATTGGAAGAGACCCAGTACTTC
.	TRBV27	.	TRBJ1-3	CASSLLNSGNTIYF	TGTGCCAGCAGCCTGTTAAACTCTGGAAACACCATATATTTT
.	TRBV19	.	TRBJ2-3	CASTTGRRVSTDTQYF	TGTGCCAGTACAACCGGTCGCCGGGTATCCACAGATACGCAGTATTTT
.	TRBV5-6	TRBD1	TRBJ2-7	CASSLRGTGGKEQYF	TGTGCCAGCAGCTTGCGAGGGACAGGGGGCAAGGAGCAGTACTTC
.	TRBV13	TRBD1	TRBJ1-1	CASSLGHQGARAFF	TGTGCCAGCAGCTTAGGCCACCAGGGGGCCAGAGCTTTCTTT
.	TRBV19	.	TRBJ2-7	CASSARRSYEQYF	TGTGCCAGTAGTGCCCGGAGGTCCTACGAGCAGTACTTC
.	TRBV4-3	.	TRBJ1-5	CASSQDGGVNQPQHF	TGCGCCAGCAGCCAAGACGGGGGGGTTAATCAGCCCCAGCATTTT
.	TRBV29-1	.	TRBJ2-5	CSVVWGQVTQYF	TGCAGCGTTGTCTGGGGGCAGGTGACCCAGTACTTC
.	TRBV7-6	.	TRBJ1-3	CASSPTRPTDNSGNTIYF	TGTGCCAGCAGCCCCACTCGTCCCACAGACAACTCTGGAAACACCATATATTTT
once	TRBV14	TRBD1	TRBJ2-4	CASSQTKRDRGRDIQYF	TGTGCCAGCAGCCAAACAAAGAGGGACAGGGGGCGAGACATTCAGTACTTC
.	TRBV30	TRBD2	TRBJ2-7	CAWSGREGFYEQYF	TGTGCCTGGTCCGGAAGGGAGGGCTTCTACGAGCAGTACTTC
.	TRBV7-6	.	TRBJ2-2	CASSPTSRNTGELFF	TGTGCCAGCAGCCCAACGTCCAGGAACACCGGGGAGCTGTTTTTT